Here is one T cell receptor beta chain with its context. What it binds is not known. These data belong to a study of a mutant IDH1 vaccine in newly diagnosed glioma. Time point meaning: baseline, week 1 (first vaccination visit). Noted treatment: pre-vaccination baseline after standard-of-care therapy. The astrocytomas were IDH1-mutant, ATRX-negative, and WHO grade 3 or 4. Regarding the study as a whole: The authors found pseudoprogression apparently unrelated to changes in top peripheral T cell clonotypes.

The assay was immunoSEQ multiplex PCR, and TCRdb's table has in-frame clones only and misses some. The table lists 45,000 to 60,000 clones, 70% to 80% of them singletons, with approximately 1.8% in the top ten. Germline assignment: CDR1 SNHLY and CDR2 FYNNEI. Between the trimmed V and J ends, which lost 1 base and 2 bases, there was a span of 14 bases. This CDR3 spans 16 amino acids. V is TRBV2 and J is TRBJ2-5; D is unresolved. The input for sequencing was PBMCs, taken from a glioma patient treated with radiotherapy, temozolomide or both. The TCR sequence derives from a woman aged 40-49 years with glioma. The CDR3 DNA sequence: TGTGCCAGCAGTGAAGGGAATGGGTGGGGACAAGAGACCCAGTACTTC. Translating gives CASSEGNGWGQETQYF.